The 26 T cell receptor beta chains reported below all come from one sample, sequenced in a study of blood T cell repertoires in COVID-19. The table came from immunoSEQ multiplex PCR; TCRdb's copy has only in-frame clones and leaves some out. The sample contains approximately 140,000 clones, around 81% of which appear only once. The sequencing input was peripheral blood. Source of these receptors: a human donor with acute or convalescent COVID-19. The donor label of this sample is uncertain.

This chain uses TRBV21-1 with TRBJ2-5; the listed D gene, TRBD2, was not tested against the DNA. TRBV21-1 is a known pseudogene. This CDR3 region has 13 residues. CDR3 in amino acids: CASSRGSQETQYF. CDR3 in DNA: TGTGCCAGCAGCCGAGGGAGCCAAGAGACCCAGTACTTC.

V usage is TRBV4-1 and J usage is TRBJ1-2; the match to TRBD1 covers 12 bases. With 6 bases clipped from V and 1 base from J, the junction kept 9 bases outside the gene matches. Germline lookup yields CDR1 MGHRA and CDR2 YSYEKL. The length of the CDR3 is 17 residues. The CDR3 loop reads CASSTPGTGGHNYGYTF. In DNA form, the CDR3 reads TGCGCCAGCAGTACGCCCGGGACAGGGGGCCATAACTATGGCTACACCTTC.

The genes are TRBV11-2 and TRBJ2-3; maybe TRBD2 (6 bases). CDR3 length equals 19 residues. V dropped 5 bases and J dropped 0 bases, with 24 bases sitting between them. The germline V gene encodes CDR1 SGHAT and CDR2 FQNNGV. CDR3 region: CASSPYPRVTRGSTDTQYF. The CDR3 nucleotides read TGTGCCAGCAGCCCCTATCCCCGTGTTACGCGGGGCAGCACAGATACGCAGTATTTT.

This rearrangement joins TRBV6-2 or TRBV6-3 to TRBJ1-2; D perhaps matches TRBD1 (5 bases). Per germline, CDR1 MNHEY and CDR2 SVGEGT. With 2 bases removed from V and 4 bases from J, the gap between germline ends came to 14 bases. The CDR3 runs to 15 residues. CDR3 sequence reads: CASSYDRAGLYGYTF. DNA for the CDR3: TGTGCCAGCAGTTACGACCGAGCAGGGCTCTATGGCTACACCTTC.

The chain carries TRBV19 and TRBJ1-1; D is unclear. V dropped 5 bases and J dropped 3 bases, with 10 bases sitting between them. The CDR3 covers 13 residues. CDR1 is LNHDA, CDR2 SQIVND, per germline (reference sequence). This chain's CDR3 is CASSRKEYTEAFF. The CDR3 bases are TGTGCCAGTAGTCGTAAGGAGTACACTGAAGCTTTCTTT.

This clone showed up just a few times. The junction and the germline gene differ at one end; a read error may be behind it. This rearrangement joins TRBV2 to TRBJ1-2; D gene uncertain. CDR3 size: 14 residues. CDR1 is SNHLY and CDR2 is FYNNEI in the germline V gene. This CDR3 reads CASSGRTGGHSYTF. The CDR3 nucleotides are TGTGCCAGTAGTGGACGGACCGGAGGGCATAGCTACACCTTC.

This chain uses TRBV6-5 with TRBJ1-2; 8 nucleotides agree with TRBD1. The CDR3 runs to 13 residues. The germline V gene encodes CDR1 MNHEY and CDR2 SVGAGI. Trimming took 7 bases from V and 8 from J; bases not matched to a gene: 9. The CDR3 reads CASTSGGSGGYTF. As DNA, the CDR3 is TGTGCCAGCACGTCAGGGGGCTCGGGCGGCTACACCTTC.

The V gene is TRBV10-1, the J gene TRBJ1-1, with no clear D. The CDR3 is made up of 14 amino acids. CDR1 and CDR2 (germline): WNHNN, SYGVQD (reference sequence). V gave up 2 bases and J gave up 4 bases, with 11 bases separating them. The CDR3 sequence is CASSENDGSTEAFF. DNA for the CDR3: TGCGCCAGCAGTGAGAACGACGGGAGCACTGAAGCTTTCTTT.

The chain has TRBV27 and TRBJ1-5; tentative D call: TRBD1 (6 bases). Germline V lookup: CDR1 MNHEY, CDR2 SMNVEV (reference sequence). The CDR3 sequence is 16 residues long. V shed 0 bases and J shed 2 bases, with 11 bases lying between them. The CDR3 DNA follows: TGTGCCAGCAGTTTATCGTGGGCAGGGGGCAATCAGCCCCAGCATTTT. It translates to CASSLSWAGGNQPQHF.

The V gene is TRBV18, the J gene TRBJ1-1; a possible D gene is TRBD1 (6 bases). The germline V and J ends were trimmed by 4 bases and 0 bases, with 12 bases remaining between them. The CDR3 is 15 amino acids. The V gene's germline CDR1 is KGHSH and CDR2 LQKENI. CDR3 coding DNA: TGTGCCAGCTCACGGAAGGACAGCCTGAACACTGAAGCTTTCTTT. This sequence encodes CASSRKDSLNTEAFF. The full variable domain, its missing parts supplied by reference TRBV18 and TRBJ1-1, is NAGVMQNPRHLVRRRGQEARLRCSPMKGHSHVYWYRQLPEEGLKFMVYLQKENIIDESGMPKERFSAEFPKEGPSILRIQQVVRGDSAAYFCASSRKDSLNTEAFFGQGTRLTVV.

This clone was counted between two and nine times. This chain joins TRBV6-6 and TRBJ1-5; possible D gene TRBD1, 6 bases. The CDR3 is 14 residues long. V gave up 7 bases and J gave up 5 bases, with 15 bases separating them. Germline CDR1 and CDR2: MNHNY and SVGAGI (reference sequence). The CDR3 loop reads CASTLQGDDQPQHF. CDR3 sequence (DNA): TGTGCCAGCACCCTACAGGGAGACGATCAGCCCCAGCATTTT.

This clone was found a few times. The CDR3 region is CASSYSGSSYNSPLHF. The CDR3 nucleotides are TGTGCCAGCAGTTACTCGGGGAGCTCCTATAATTCACCCCTCCACTTT. The chain is built from TRBV6-5 and TRBJ1-6; D gene uncertain. The CDR3 covers 16 residues. CDR1 MNHEY and CDR2 SVGAGI come from the germline V gene. V was pared by 0 bases and J by 0 bases, with 6 bases between.

The chain is built from TRBV29-1 and TRBJ1-2; 7 bases are shared with TRBD1. The CDR3 spans 11 residues. Trimming cost V 6 bases and J 8 bases; bases outside gene matches: 6. Germline CDR1 and CDR2: SQVTM and ANQGSEA. DNA for the CDR3: TGCAGCGTCTTGACAGGGAAGGGCTACACCTTC. Amino acids: CSVLTGKGYTF.

V and J are TRBV27 and TRBJ1-2; D not resolved. There are 17 residues in the CDR3. V was trimmed by 4 bases and J by 4 bases, leaving 22 bases between them. Germline V CDR1 and CDR2: MNHEY, SMNVEV (reference sequence). Here the CDR3 reads CASSYSYGPRAGYGYTF. CDR3 nucleotide sequence: TGTGCCAGCAGTTACAGCTATGGCCCCCGCGCGGGCTATGGCTACACCTTC.

The rearrangement links TRBV24-1 to TRBJ2-1; 8 nucleotides match TRBD1. Germline lookup yields CDR1 KGHDR and CDR2 SFDVKD. CDR3 size: 12 residues. Losses at the gene ends were 12 bases for V and 6 bases for J; bases not matched to a gene: 6. DNA of the CDR3: TGTGCCGCCCCGGGACAGGCCAATGAGCAGTTCTTC. This gives the protein CAAPGQANEQFF.

The chain employs TRBV4-1 and TRBJ1-4, with TRBD1 identical over 8 bases. This CDR3 has 18 amino acids. Germline V gene data show CDR1 as MGHRA and CDR2 as YSYEKL. J lost 3 bases, V lost 2 bases, and 11 bases had no gene match. CDR3 nucleotides: TGCGCCAGCAGCCAAATTTGGGGCAGGGGGCCGGCTAATGAAAAACTGTTTTTT. Its protein is CASSQIWGRGPANEKLFF.

The J gene is TRBJ1-3, the V gene TRBV27; 8 nucleotides agree with TRBD1. The J segment lost 3 bases and the V segment lost 6 bases, leaving 7 bases of the junction unmatched. This CDR3 spans 15 amino acids. The germline V gene encodes CDR1 MNHEY and CDR2 SMNVEV (reference sequence). Here the CDR3 DNA reads TGTGCCAGCAGCTCAGGACAGGGAATTGGAAACACCATATATTTT. Protein product: CASSSGQGIGNTIYF.

J is TRBJ2-3 and V is TRBV24-1, with 8 bases matching TRBD1. There are 16 residues in the CDR3. Germline-derived CDR1 and CDR2 are KGHDR and SFDVKD. V lost 3 bases to trimming and J lost 1 base; unmatched junction nucleotides: 5. CDR3 DNA: TGTGCCACCAGTGATCCTCGGACAGGGCGCACAGATACGCAGTATTTT. This sequence encodes CATSDPRTGRTDTQYF.

V usage is TRBV14 and J usage is TRBJ2-2, with TRBD2 identical over 7 bases. Looked up from germline, CDR1 is SGHDN and CDR2 is FVKESK. This CDR3 is 16 amino acids long. Trimming at V came to 1 base and at J to 0 bases, leaving 2 bases not matched to a gene. CDR3 residues: CASSQVGGSNTGELFF. The CDR3 nucleotides read TGTGCCAGCAGCCAAGTCGGGGGGTCGAACACCGGGGAGCTGTTTTTT.

J is TRBJ2-3 and V is TRBV5-6, with TRBD1 as a possible D gene (5 bases). V lost 4 bases and J 3 bases, leaving 21 bases between the germline ends. The CDR3 covers 17 residues. Germline assignment: CDR1 SGHDT and CDR2 YYEEEE. The CDR3 region is CASSPELWTPGTDTQYF. CDR3 bases: TGTGCCAGCAGCCCCGAGCTTTGGACACCTGGGACAGATACGCAGTATTTT.

The chain employs TRBV30 and TRBJ1-3; D unclear. The germline V and J ends were trimmed by 4 bases and 0 bases, with 10 bases remaining between them. The CDR3 consists of 14 residues. Germline values: CDR1 GTSNPN, CDR2 SVGIG (reference sequence). The DNA for the CDR3 is TGTGCCTGGACCCCCCACTTCTCTGGAAACACCATATATTTT. Translating gives CAWTPHFSGNTIYF.

The chain recombines TRBV7-2 with TRBJ1-2; tentatively, D is TRBD1 (6 bases). V was clipped by 5 bases and J by 6 bases, with 16 bases between them. Germline V gives CDR1 SGHTA, CDR2 FQGNSA. CDR3 size: 14 residues. The CDR3 loop is CASSHPGVPNGYTF. The CDR3 bases are TGTGCCAGCAGCCACCCAGGGGTGCCAAATGGCTACACCTTC.

The chain joins TRBV12-3 or TRBV12-4 to TRBJ2-6; TRBD2 is a possible D gene (5 bases). V gave up 7 bases and J gave up 1 base, with 5 bases separating them. This CDR3 contains 13 residues. The CDR3 nucleotides are TGTGCCAGCACGGGGTCTGGGGCCAACGTCCTGACTTTC. Its translation is CASTGSGANVLTF.

The gene calls are TRBV7-6 and TRBJ2-3; a possible D gene is TRBD1 (6 bases). The CDR3 consists of 15 residues. Germline V lookup: CDR1 SGHVS, CDR2 FNYEAQ. The V and J ends lost 3 bases and 4 bases respectively, with 14 bases between them. The CDR3 DNA follows: TGTGCCAGCAGCTTTCTATCACAGGGACCAGATACGCAGTATTTT. Protein: CASSFLSQGPDTQYF.

This clone appeared once. J is TRBJ1-4 and V is TRBV7-5; the table's D call, TRBD1, has no DNA check behind it. TRBV7-5 is termed a pseudogene. The CDR3 sequence is 19 residues long. This chain's CDR3 is CVRSPRGQGFVATNEKLFF. CDR3 DNA: TGTGTCAGAAGCCCCAGGGGGCAGGGGTTCGTAGCGACTAATGAAAAACTGTTTTTT.

The chain is built from TRBV27 and TRBJ1-5; D call uncertain. This CDR3 has 12 amino acids. CDR1 MNHEY and CDR2 SMNVEV come from the germline V gene (reference sequence). V was pared by 3 bases and J by 5 bases, with 5 bases between. The DNA of the CDR3 is TGTGCCAGCAGTTTTCCAGATCAGCCCCAGCATTTT. It is translated as CASSFPDQPQHF.